The text below deals with one T cell receptor (beta chain). Per the original data handling: Counts of nucleated cells, estimated from reference gene primer amplification, were obtained. TCRdb's table, derived via immunoSEQ multiplex PCR, lists solely in-frame clones and lacks some. The V and J calls and the clone size are those of that table, but D and trimming were determined from the DNA. Altogether some 76,000 clones are present, approximately 85% being singletons, with the ten largest covering 27%. This specimen comes from a study of blood T cell repertoires in COVID-19. Study summary: Both acute and convalescent COVID-19 samples were obtained from the United States, Italy and Spain. From T cells, B-cell-depleted T cells, or PBMCs came the material, which was cDNA or gDNA.

The CDR3 is made up of 16 amino acids. The J segment lost 4 bases and the V segment lost 3 bases, leaving 10 bases of the junction unmatched. Germline V CDR1 and CDR2: KGHDR, SFDVKD. Material: peripheral blood. The receptor's source is a human donor in a cohort sampled during active COVID-19. The chain has TRBV24-1 and TRBJ2-5; 7 bases fit TRBD1. DNA of the CDR3: TGTGCCACCAGTGATCCATCGACAGGGCACCTAGAGACCCAGTACTTC. Protein: CATSDPSTGHLETQYF.